Following are 27 T cell receptor beta chains from one sample sequenced in a study of technical replicates of blood from a few donors. Clones were read by immunoSEQ multiplex PCR, and TCRdb kept only the in-frame ones, dropping some. Here the sample spans about 14,000 clones, 85% to 95% being singletons. The specimen sequenced was PBMCs. The receptor source for this set is a human donor in good health.

The chain recombines TRBV11-2 with TRBJ2-5, with a tentative D call TRBD2 (6 bases). The CDR3 length is 13 residues. Trimming pared 8 bases from V and 7 bases from J, leaving 17 bases between. In germline, CDR1 is SGHAT, CDR2 FQNNGV. DNA of the CDR3: TGTGCCAGCTCAGAGGGAGACGGGGGGACCCAGTACTTC. It codes for CASSEGDGGTQYF. The entire variable domain, with the rest obtained from reference TRBV11-2 and TRBJ2-5, is as follows: EAGVAQSPRYKIIEKRQSVAFWCNPISGHATLYWYQQILGQGPKLLIQFQNNGVVDDSQLPKDRFSAERLKGVDSTLKIQPAKLEDSAVYLCASSEGDGGTQYFGPGTRLLVL.

The chain has TRBV30 and TRBJ1-1, with 7 bases aligning to TRBD1. Germline trimming cut 2 bases from V and 4 bases from J; bases unmatched to any gene: 4. The CDR3 is 13 amino acids. Germline values: CDR1 GTSNPN, CDR2 SVGIG (reference sequence). CDR3 sequence (DNA): TGTGCCTGGAGTCGGCAGGGGGGCACTGAAGCTTTCTTT. It yields the protein CAWSRQGGTEAFF. Supplemented by reference TRBV30 and TRBJ1-1, the full variable domain reads SQTIHQWPATLVQPVGSPLSLECTVEGTSNPNLYWYRQAAGRGLQLLFYSVGIGQISSEVPQNLSASRPQDRQFILSSKKLLLSDSGFYLCAWSRQGGTEAFFGQGTRLTVV.

The J gene is TRBJ2-3, the V gene TRBV7-2; 7 bases fit TRBD2. Germline CDR1 is SGHTA and CDR2 is FQGNSA. The J segment lost 2 bases and the V segment lost 5 bases, leaving 4 bases of the junction unmatched. The CDR3 covers 14 residues. For the CDR3, the DNA is TGTGCCAGCAGCCTCGGGACTAACACAGATACGCAGTATTTT. Residues: CASSLGTNTDTQYF.

Only one count was recorded for this clone. CDR3 residues: CASSATGMLRGYTF. The DNA for the CDR3 is TGTGCCAGCAGTGCGACAGGGATGTTGAGGGGCTACACCTTC. The J gene is TRBJ1-2, the V gene TRBV27; 7 positions agree with TRBD1. Trimming at V came to 5 bases and at J to 8 bases, leaving 11 bases not matched to a gene. CDR3 length equals 14 residues. Germline lookup yields CDR1 MNHEY and CDR2 SMNVEV (reference sequence).

The J gene is TRBJ1-2, the V gene TRBV29-1, with 10 bases lining up with TRBD1. The CDR3 extends over 13 amino acids. Trimming cost V 7 bases and J 6 bases; bases outside gene matches: 8. Per germline, CDR1 SQVTM and CDR2 ANQGSEA. The chain's CDR3 is CSGYGTGDDGYTF. The CDR3, as DNA: TGCAGCGGATACGGGACAGGGGATGATGGCTACACCTTC.

The chain combines TRBV11-2 with TRBJ1-1, with 8 nucleotides matching TRBD1. The CDR3 extends over 13 amino acids. V gave up 2 bases and J gave up 10 bases; unmatched junction bases: 6. The germline V gene encodes CDR1 SGHAT and CDR2 FQNNGV. CDR3 DNA: TGTGCCAGCAGCTTATGGGTGGGACAGGCAGCTTTCTTT. Its protein product is CASSLWVGQAAFF. Looking up the rest from reference TRBV11-2 and TRBJ1-1 gives the full variable domain: EAGVAQSPRYKIIEKRQSVAFWCNPISGHATLYWYQQILGQGPKLLIQFQNNGVVDDSQLPKDRFSAERLKGVDSTLKIQPAKLEDSAVYLCASSLWVGQAAFFGQGTRLTVV.

This clone was detected once. V gene TRBV6-5 combines with J gene TRBJ2-1; D call uncertain. Germline CDR1 is MNHEY and CDR2 is SVGAGI. The CDR3 has 14 amino acids. Trimming took 8 bases from V and 2 from J, leaving 13 bases between them. CDR3 amino acids: CASGRETTYNEQFF. The CDR3 DNA sequence: TGTGCCAGCGGGCGCGAGACAACCTACAATGAGCAGTTCTTC.

J is TRBJ2-3 and V is TRBV30, with TRBD2 identical over 16 bases. Trimming cost V 2 bases and J 4 bases; bases outside gene matches: 6. The CDR3 length is 17 residues. Germline CDR1 is GTSNPN and CDR2 is SVGIG (reference sequence). The CDR3 loop reads CAWSRGLAGGPADTQYF. DNA for the CDR3: TGTGCCTGGAGTCGGGGACTAGCGGGAGGGCCTGCAGATACGCAGTATTTT.

The chain has TRBV28 and TRBJ1-5; 8 bases agree with TRBD1. From germline, CDR1 is MDHEN and CDR2 SYDVKM. V trimming: 6 bases; J trimming: 1 base; junction bases outside the gene matches: 11. This CDR3 is built from 17 residues. The CDR3 reads CASSELMDRESNQPQHF. CDR3 nucleotides: TGTGCCAGCAGCGAACTCATGGACAGGGAAAGCAATCAGCCCCAGCATTTT.

This chain links TRBV2 with TRBJ2-2; D is unresolved. CDR1 and CDR2 from the germline V gene are SNHLY and FYNNEI. V lost 7 bases, J lost 2 bases, and 8 bases lay in between. The CDR3 extends over 13 amino acids. CDR3 DNA: TGTGCCAGCATGAGACAAAACACCGGGGAGCTGTTTTTT. Its protein is CASMRQNTGELFF.

This clone was counted once. The rearrangement links TRBV27 to TRBJ1-1; D not certain. This CDR3 region has 13 residues. Trimming removed 3 bases at V and 3 bases at J, with 8 bases between. From germline, CDR1 is MNHEY and CDR2 SMNVEV (reference sequence). Written as DNA, the CDR3 is TGTGCCAGCAGTTTGAGGGTGGACACTGAAGCTTTCTTT. Its protein is CASSLRVDTEAFF.

This clone has just a few counts. This chain connects TRBV2 to TRBJ2-2; D uncertain. The CDR3 has 13 residues. The V end was cut by 5 bases, the J end by 7 bases, with 11 bases between. In germline, CDR1 is SNHLY, CDR2 FYNNEI. The CDR3: CASSKLRSGELFF. The CDR3 DNA sequence: TGTGCCAGCAGTAAGCTTCGGAGCGGGGAGCTGTTTTTT. Variable domain in full (rest from reference TRBV2 and TRBJ2-2): EPEVTQTPSHQVTQMGQEVILRCVPISNHLYFYWYRQILGQKVEFLVSFYNNEISEKSEIFDDQFSVERPDGSNFTLKIRSTKLEDSAMYFCASSKLRSGELFFGEGSRLTVL.

The chain joins TRBV18 to TRBJ1-5; D ambiguous. CDR1 KGHSH and CDR2 LQKENI come from the germline V gene. Trimming removed 4 bases at V and 5 bases at J, with 15 bases between. The CDR3 has 15 residues. CDR3 amino acids: CASSRQGGIHQPQHF. In DNA, the CDR3 is TGTGCCAGCTCACGACAAGGAGGGATTCATCAGCCCCAGCATTTT.

The chain has TRBV7-2 and TRBJ2-3; 10 bases line up with TRBD2. Germline V gives CDR1 SGHTA, CDR2 FQGNSA. J gave up 0 bases and V 5 bases, and 5 bases lay outside the gene matches. The CDR3 contains 16 residues. CDR3 sequence reads: CASSVIAGGSTDTQYF. CDR3 nucleotide sequence: TGTGCCAGCAGCGTTATAGCGGGAGGTAGCACAGATACGCAGTATTTT. Full variable domain (outside the CDR3, taken from reference TRBV7-2 and TRBJ2-3): GAGVSQSPSNKVTEKGKDVELRCDPISGHTALYWYRQSLGQGLEFLIYFQGNSAPDKSGLPSDRFSAERTGGSVSTLTIQRTQQEDSAVYLCASSVIAGGSTDTQYFGPGTRLTVL.

This chain joins TRBV29-1 and TRBJ2-7; D possibly corresponds to TRBD1 (5 bases). Germline V gene data show CDR1 as SQVTM and CDR2 as ANQGSEA. This CDR3 contains 11 residues. V dropped 1 base and J dropped 4 bases, with 5 bases sitting between them. The CDR3: CSVEAGYEQYF. DNA for the CDR3: TGCAGCGTTGAAGCAGGGTACGAGCAGTACTTC.

This chain uses TRBV7-9 with TRBJ2-5, with 9 bases that match TRBD1. CDR3 size: 14 residues. CDR1 and CDR2 (germline): SEHNR, FQNEAQ (reference sequence). The V gene end was trimmed by 5 bases and the J gene end by 4 bases; junction bases not matched to a gene: 5. CDR3 DNA: TGTGCCAGCAGCCTATCGACAGGGGGAGAGACCCAGTACTTC. This translates into CASSLSTGGETQYF.

This clone was recorded once. This sequence joins TRBV18 and TRBJ2-7, with TRBD2 matching over 15 bases. There are 18 residues in the CDR3. Germline assignment: CDR1 KGHSH and CDR2 LQKENI. V shed 3 bases, J shed 2 bases, and the junction held 8 bases outside the gene matches. The CDR3 DNA reads TGTGCCAGCTCACCTAGGACGGGGACTAGCGGGAGGACCTACGAGCAGTACTTC. Protein: CASSPRTGTSGRTYEQYF.

The chain joins TRBV6-6 to TRBJ2-7; D unclear. V was clipped by 4 bases and J by 4 bases, with 8 bases between them. The CDR3 contains 12 residues. Germline CDR1 is MNHNY and CDR2 is SVGAGI (reference sequence). CDR3 region: CASSSPRYEQYF. CDR3 DNA: TGTGCCAGCAGTTCGCCCAGATACGAGCAGTACTTC.

This clone was recorded once. This sequence joins TRBV10-2 and TRBJ2-7; D possibly corresponds to TRBD2 (5 bases). The CDR3 has 16 residues. CDR1 and CDR2 from the germline V gene are WSHSY and SAAADI. Trimming removed 6 bases at V and 0 bases at J, with 18 bases between. This CDR3 reads CASSGVAPPSSYEQYF. CDR3 nucleotides: TGCGCCAGCAGCGGGGTAGCGCCACCGAGCTCCTACGAGCAGTACTTC.

This chain connects TRBV7-6 to TRBJ2-1, with a weak D call TRBD2 (5 bases). The V end was cut by 0 bases, the J end by 8 bases, with 14 bases between. The CDR3 contains 15 residues. Germline CDR1 SGHVS, CDR2 FNYEAQ. The CDR3 region has the DNA TGTGCCAGCAGCTTAGCGTCTCGGGGTTCTGATGAGCAGTTCTTC. This gives the protein CASSLASRGSDEQFF.

The chain combines TRBV18 with TRBJ1-2; D unresolved. Trimming cost V 2 bases and J 0 bases, with 19 bases left between them. The CDR3 spans 18 residues. CDR1 is KGHSH and CDR2 is LQKENI in the germline V gene. CDR3 sequence reads: CASSPSRLSRSANYGYTF. CDR3 in DNA: TGTGCCAGCTCACCATCGAGACTCAGCAGATCCGCTAACTATGGCTACACCTTC.

V gene TRBV5-1 combines with J gene TRBJ1-1; 8 bases line up with TRBD1. This CDR3 has 13 amino acids. Germline CDR1 is SGHRS and CDR2 is YFSETQ. After removal of 0 bases from V and 12 bases from J, the junction contained 7 bases not matched to a gene. The CDR3 loop reads CASSLGDRSETFF. The DNA of the CDR3 is TGCGCCAGCAGCTTGGGGGACAGGTCGGAAACTTTCTTT. The variable domain in full, with the rest retrieved from reference TRBV5-1 and TRBJ1-1, is KAGVTQTPRYLIKTRGQQVTLSCSPISGHRSVSWYQQTPGQGLQFLFEYFSETQRNKGNFPGRFSGRQFSNSRSEMNVSTLELGDSALYLCASSLGDRSETFFGQGTRLTVV.

The chain is built from TRBV6-1 and TRBJ2-2; 10 bases agree with TRBD1. From germline, CDR1 is MNHNS and CDR2 SASEGT. The CDR3 sequence is 17 residues long. J lost 2 bases, V lost 1 base, and 4 bases had no gene match. CDR3 protein: CASSEGRQGANTGELFF. In DNA, the CDR3 is TGTGCCAGCAGTGAAGGCCGACAGGGGGCTAACACCGGGGAGCTGTTTTTT.

This clone was seen a single time. The chain combines TRBV29-1 with TRBJ2-5; D remains ambiguous. Germline assignment: CDR1 SQVTM and CDR2 ANQGSEA. V lost 4 bases, J lost 2 bases, and 20 bases lay in between. The CDR3 runs to 16 residues. In nucleotides, the CDR3 is TGCAGCGTTGTCTCCTCGGCCCGAGCGCCACAAGAGACCCAGTACTTC. Translating gives CSVVSSARAPQETQYF.

The rearrangement uses TRBV9 and TRBJ2-3, with 10 bases lining up with TRBD2. This CDR3 is built from 19 residues. The V gene's germline CDR1 is SGDLS and CDR2 YYNGEE. The J segment lost 2 bases and the V segment lost 0 bases, leaving 12 bases of the junction unmatched. The DNA for the CDR3 is TGTGCCAGCAGCGTAGAGGGGCTAGCGGGAGTAACCTACACAGATACGCAGTATTTT. This translates into CASSVEGLAGVTYTDTQYF.

In its sample, this clone was seen once. The J gene is TRBJ2-7, the V gene TRBV5-8; 8 bases agree with TRBD1. The V gene end was trimmed by 4 bases and the J gene end by 4 bases; junction bases not matched to a gene: 7. The CDR3 runs 14 residues. The germline CDR1 and CDR2 sequences are SGHTS and YDEGEE. CDR3 nucleotide sequence: TGTGCCAGCAGCCGGGCAGGGGGCCTGTACGAGCAGTACTTC. Its translation is CASSRAGGLYEQYF. Full variable domain (remainder filled in from reference TRBV5-8 and TRBJ2-7): EAGVTQSPTHLIKTRGQQATLRCSPISGHTSVYWYQQALGLGLQFLLWYDEGEERNRGNFPPRFSGRQFPNYSSELNVNALELEDSALYLCASSRAGGLYEQYFGPGTRLTVT.

The CDR3 spells CAISDSGLAMNTGELFF. The DNA for the CDR3 is TGTGCCATCAGTGATTCGGGACTAGCGATGAACACCGGGGAGCTGTTTTTT. This chain connects TRBV10-3 to TRBJ2-2; 10 bases align to TRBD2. Germline values: CDR1 ENHRY, CDR2 SYGVKD. This CDR3 contains 17 residues. The V and J ends lost 3 bases and 1 base, in that order; junction bases with no gene match: 5.